This is a list of T cell receptor beta chains from one sample in a study of T cell changes during pregnancy in multiple sclerosis. The repertoire was sequenced with immunoSEQ multiplex PCR; TCRdb's copy has only in-frame clones and lacks some. The sample shows roughly 35,000 clones, 90% of them seen only once. The specimen comprised CD8+ T cells from peripheral blood mononuclear cells, sampled before pregnancy. Receptors originate from a female donor with multiple sclerosis, enrolled in a pregnancy study. Each CDR3 is given with its conserved first and last residue. A D gene is named only where the DNA matches it firmly. The size entry is marked missing in some rows and otherwise reads once, few, many or a size class.

TRBV6-1	TRBJ2-2	NA	NA	TGTGCCAGCATCGACACTAGAGTGAACACCGGGGAGCTGTTTTTT	CASIDTRVNTGELFF
TRBV10-3	TRBJ2-5	NA	NA	TGTGCCATCAGTACCGGGACAAGTAGACAAGAGACCCAGTACTTC	CAISTGTSRQETQYF
TRBV19	TRBJ2-1	NA	NA	TGTGCCAGTAGTATCGGGCAGGGCTCCTACAATGAGCAGTTCTTC	CASSIGQGSYNEQFF
TRBV5-1	TRBJ1-1	TRBD1	NA	TGCGCCAGCAGCTTGGCCGACTGGACAGGTTCCCCCACTGAAGCTTTCTTT	CASSLADWTGSPTEAFF
TRBV19	TRBJ1-1	NA	NA	TGTGCCAGTAGTATTTCCCATGTCACTGAAGCTTTCTTT	CASSISHVTEAFF
TRBV27	TRBJ2-7	TRBD2	NA	TGTGCCAGCAGTCCGGCGGGAGTGGGCGAGCAGTACTTC	CASSPAGVGEQYF
TRBV11-2	TRBJ2-3	NA	NA	TGTGCCAGCAGCGGCGGGACAGCTAGCACAGATACGCAGTATTTT	CASSGGTASTDTQYF
TRBV15	TRBJ1-1	TRBD1	NA	TGTGCCACCAGCAGATGGGGACAGGAGAACACTGAAGCTTTCTTT	CATSRWGQENTEAFF
TRBV6-5	TRBJ2-7	TRBD2	NA	TGTGCCAGCACGGCGGGGGGATCTCACGAGCAGTACTTC	CASTAGGSHEQYF
TRBV11-2	TRBJ2-2	NA	NA	TGTGCCAGCAGCTTAACAATCACCGGGGAGCTGTTTTTT	CASSLTITGELFF
TRBV27	TRBJ1-2	TRBD1	NA	TGTGCCAGCAGTTCTAGTACAGGGGGCGGCTATGGCTACACCTTC	CASSSSTGGGYGYTF
TRBV27	TRBJ1-5	TRBD1	NA	TGTGCCAGCAGCCGGGACAGGGCCTCGGGTAATCAGCCCCAGCATTTT	CASSRDRASGNQPQHF
TRBV9	TRBJ2-1	NA	NA	TGTGCCAGCAGCGGTACTAATGAGCAGTTCTTC	CASSGTNEQFF
TRBV6-5	TRBJ2-7	TRBD1	NA	TGTGCCAGCACCCAGGGACAGCACTACGAGCAGTACTTC	CASTQGQHYEQYF
TRBV7-9	TRBJ1-4	NA	NA	TGTGCCAGCAGCTTAGCGGGCAGGTATAATGAAAAACTGTTTTTT	CASSLAGRYNEKLFF
TRBV11-2	TRBJ2-2	TRBD2	NA	TGTGCCAGCAGCTTAGTGCGACTAGCGGGAGGCCGGAACACCGGGGAGCTGTTTTTT	CASSLVRLAGGRNTGELFF
TRBV19	TRBJ1-2	NA	NA	TGTGCCAGTACGGGGGTTAACTATGGCTACACCTTC	CASTGVNYGYTF
TRBV7-9	TRBJ2-5	NA	NA	TGTGCCAGCAGCTCACTGGCAGGGGACGAGACCCAGTACTTC	CASSSLAGDETQYF
TRBV4-2	TRBJ1-2	NA	NA	TGTGCCAGCAGCCCAATCTTGGTGGGGGGTGGGCTTGGTGGCTACACCTTC	CASSPILVGGGLGGYTF
TRBV10-2	TRBJ2-7	NA	NA	TGCGCCAGCAGTTTTATTCGACTAGATCCGACCTACGAGCAGTACTTC	CASSFIRLDPTYEQYF
TRBV7-9	TRBJ2-1	NA	NA	TGTGCCAGCAGCTTAACAAGTTACAATGAGCAGTTCTTC	CASSLTSYNEQFF
TRBV6-5	TRBJ2-7	NA	NA	TGTGCCAGCAGTTACGGGACTTCCACCTCCTACGAGCAGTACTTC	CASSYGTSTSYEQYF
TRBV7-9	TRBJ2-7	NA	NA	TGTGCCAGCGGGGAGGGGGTCCGCCTGGTTGGGCAGTACTTC	CASGEGVRLVGQYF
TRBV4-1	TRBJ1-4	NA	NA	TGCGCCAGCAGCCACCTAGACAGCAAAAATGAAAAACTGTTTTTT	CASSHLDSKNEKLFF
TRBV13	TRBJ1-2	NA	NA	TGTGCCAGCAGCTTTCAGGGGAATGGCTATGGCTACACCTTC	CASSFQGNGYGYTF
TRBV27	TRBJ2-7	NA	once	TGTGCCAGCAGTTTAATAGGGGCCAGTTACGAGCAGTACTTC	CASSLIGASYEQYF
TRBV5-8	TRBJ1-1	NA	NA	TGTGCCAGCAGCCTCTTCGGGAACACTGAAGCTTTCTTT	CASSLFGNTEAFF
TRBV19	TRBJ1-1	NA	once	TGTGCCAGTAGAGAGTTTCTGAACACTGAAGCTTTCTTT	CASREFLNTEAFF
TRBV7-8	TRBJ1-1	TRBD1	once	TGTGCCAGCAGCCCGGGGACAGGGGGCCGGGGTGAAGCTTTCTTT	CASSPGTGGRGEAFF
TRBV9	TRBJ2-1	NA	NA	TGTGCCAGCAGTGGGGAGTTGGGTTACAATGAGCAGTTCTTC	CASSGELGYNEQFF
TRBV11-3	TRBJ2-1	NA	NA	TGTGCCAGCAGCTTTCGAACTGATCCTAGTGTAAAGTTCTTC	CASSFRTDPSVKFF
TRBV19	TRBJ2-5	TRBD2	NA	TGTGCCAGTACCACAGCGGGAGTGGAGACCCAGTACTTC	CASTTAGVETQYF
TRBV10-3	TRBJ2-7	NA	NA	TGTGCCATCAACCGACAGGAAAACTACGAGCAGTACTTC	CAINRQENYEQYF
TRBV7-9	TRBJ2-5	TRBD1	once	TGTGCCAGCAGCCCGAGACAGGGGCAAGAGACCCAGTACTTC	CASSPRQGQETQYF
TRBV7-8	TRBJ2-7	NA	once	TGTGCCAGCAGCTCCCTCGGCAGCGGCGCTTACGAGCAGTACTTC	CASSSLGSGAYEQYF
TRBV4-3	TRBJ1-2	TRBD1	NA	TGCGCCAGCAGCCCAGGGACAGGCGACCTCTATGGCTACACCTTC	CASSPGTGDLYGYTF
TRBV2	TRBJ1-1	TRBD1	NA	TGTGCCAGCAGTCTTAGACAGGGCTTGAACACTGAAGCTTTCTTT	CASSLRQGLNTEAFF
TRBV27	TRBJ2-1	NA	few	TGTGCCAGCAGCACATACACCTTCTCCTACAATGAGCAGTTCTTC	CASSTYTFSYNEQFF
TRBV7-9	TRBJ2-1	TRBD2	NA	TGTGCCATCGACGAAGGGACTAGCTATGAGCAGTTCTTC	CAIDEGTSYEQFF
TRBV5-6	TRBJ2-1	NA	NA	TGTGCCAGCAGCTTGGGAGCCAATGAGCAGTTCTTC	CASSLGANEQFF
TRBV6-1	TRBJ2-2	NA	NA	TGTGCCAGCAGTGTTCGTCGTCGGGACACCGGGGAGCTGTTTTTT	CASSVRRRDTGELFF
TRBV7-9	TRBJ1-1	TRBD1	NA	TGTGCCAGCAGCTGGGACAGCTACAATGAAGCTTTCTTT	CASSWDSYNEAFF
TRBV7-2	TRBJ2-1	TRBD2	NA	TGTGCCAGCAGCTTAGGAGGTTGGCTAGCGGGAGGCTACAATGAGCAGTTCTTC	CASSLGGWLAGGYNEQFF
TRBV29-1	TRBJ1-2	NA	NA	TGCAGCGTTGAAGGTGAGGGCCGAACTAACTATGGCTACACCTTC	CSVEGEGRTNYGYTF
TRBV6-1	TRBJ2-5	NA	NA	TGTGCCAGCCTCCGGCCAGGGAGGATGGAGACCCAGTACTTC	CASLRPGRMETQYF
TRBV27	TRBJ1-1	TRBD1	NA	TGTGCCAGCAGTTTATGGGGGACAGGGATTGTGAACACTGAAGCTTTCTTT	CASSLWGTGIVNTEAFF
TRBV18	TRBJ2-7	TRBD1	NA	TGTGCCAGCTCACCTGTGACAGGGCGCTACGAGCAGTACTTC	CASSPVTGRYEQYF
TRBV4-3	TRBJ1-2	NA	NA	TGCGCCAGCAGCCAAGATAGTTCGGCGGAAACAAACTATGGCTACACCTTC	CASSQDSSAETNYGYTF
TRBV10-2	TRBJ2-5	TRBD2	once	TGCGCCAGCAGTGTTTCACTAGCGGGAGTGAGTGAGACCCAGTACTTC	CASSVSLAGVSETQYF
TRBV7-6	TRBJ2-7	TRBD2	NA	TGTGCCAGCAGCTTAGCGACTAGCGGGGCCTACGAGCAGTACTTC	CASSLATSGAYEQYF
TRBV9	TRBJ2-1	TRBD2	NA	TGTGCCAGCAGCGTTGCGGGGGGGCCGGACAATGAGCAGTTCTTC	CASSVAGGPDNEQFF
TRBV9	TRBJ1-2	NA	NA	TGTGCCAGCAGCGTAGATAATAACTATGGCTACACCTTC	CASSVDNNYGYTF
TRBV4-2	TRBJ1-1	NA	NA	TGTGCCAGCAGCCAACGACAGCCTAACACTGAAGCTTTCTTT	CASSQRQPNTEAFF